A selection of T cell receptor beta chains follows, all from one sample in a study of T cells after yellow fever vaccination. TCRdb redid the calling of the 5' RACE reads with MiXCR, one entry per CDR3 protein. Altogether under 550,000 distinct CDR3 sequences are present, about a fifth being singletons, with the ten largest covering about 16%. The sequencing used PBMCs, collected 21 days after the first yellow fever vaccination. These receptors were collected from a man younger than 35 who received the YFV17D yellow fever vaccine. Each CDR3 is given without its conserved first and last residue. Each record gives: V gene, J gene, CDR3 length, CDR3 protein.

>TRBV5-5|TRBJ1-2|13
ASSLGQGAKDGYT
>TRBV5-1|TRBJ2-2|13
ASSLTLGAIGELF
>TRBV12-3/TRBV12-4|TRBJ1-3|11
ASSLESGNTIY
>TRBV6-1|TRBJ1-2|12
ASSTGLERPGYT
>TRBV7-8|TRBJ2-5|13
ASSFGTTPRETQY
>TRBV9|TRBJ2-5|12
ASSVASQQETQY
>TRBV7-9|TRBJ1-2|14
ASSPSFPGSENGYT
>TRBV4-3|TRBJ1-2|12
ASSQDATNYGYT
>TRBV12-3/TRBV12-4|TRBJ2-1|16
ASSSHQDSLSSYNEQF
>TRBV25-1|TRBJ1-2|12
ASSDEGAPYGYT
>TRBV27|TRBJ2-6|20
ASSLIRWAAHKHLSGANVLT
>TRBV9|TRBJ1-2|12
ASSSGGKKYGYT
>TRBV9|TRBJ2-2|13
ASSVGTWNTGELF
>TRBV29-1|TRBJ2-3|12
SVEDPGNADTQY
>TRBV12-3/TRBV12-4|TRBJ1-1|13
ASTGLGRMNTEAF
>TRBV7-9|TRBJ1-1|9
ASSLGEEAF